The 4 T cell receptor beta chains reported below all come from one sample, sequenced in a study of blood T cell repertoires in COVID-19 (TCRdb year 2020). Library preparation employed the immunoSEQ multiplex PCR assay. TCRdb limited this immuneACCESS table to in-frame rearrangements with V and J called. A share of clones is missing; checked studies link under half to unresolved V genes, and the rest is unexplained. This sample lists about 120,000 clones; around 89% were detected once. Around 4.2% of the sample goes to the ten largest clones. Material: peripheral blood. These receptor sequences come from a man in his sixties with COVID-19, enrolled during active disease.

The V gene is TRBV5-6, the J gene TRBJ2-7; 10 bases align to TRBD1. The junction had 4 bases not matched to a gene; V was cut back by 4 bases and J by 6 bases. Germline V CDR1 and CDR2: SGHDT, YYEEEE. The CDR3 totals 13 residues. The CDR3 DNA reads TGTGCCAGCAGCCGGACAGGGGGGAGCGAGCAGTACTTC. It yields the protein CASSRTGGSEQYF.

The chain links TRBV28 to TRBJ1-2; D not certain. V was cut by 3 bases and J by 0 bases, with 14 bases left in between. CDR1 and CDR2 (germline): MDHEN, SYDVKM. This CDR3 region has 16 residues. The CDR3 region has the DNA TGTGCCAGCAGTTTTCGTTCCGTTTCAGCTAACTATGGCTACACCTTC. Protein product: CASSFRSVSANYGYTF.

V usage is TRBV2 and J usage is TRBJ1-2; tentatively, D is TRBD1 (6 bases). The CDR3 loop spans 12 amino acids. From germline, CDR1 is SNHLY and CDR2 FYNNEI. Trimming pared 5 bases from V and 8 bases from J, leaving 12 bases between. CDR3 region: CASSLTGWGYTF. In nucleotides, the CDR3 is TGTGCCAGCAGTCTTACAGGGTGGGGCTACACCTTC.

The chain employs TRBV16 and TRBJ2-2; D gene unclear. Trimming removed 4 bases from V and 6 bases from J, with 12 bases in between. Germline V lookup: CDR1 KGHSY, CDR2 FQNENV. The CDR3 has 14 residues. The CDR3 loop is CASSPSPRPGELFF. For the CDR3, the DNA is TGTGCCAGCAGCCCCTCCCCCCGTCCCGGGGAGCTGTTTTTT.